The 19 T cell receptor beta chains reported below all come from one sample, sequenced in a study of shared clonotypes between healthy human individuals. The assay was immunoSEQ multiplex PCR, and TCRdb's table has in-frame clones only and misses some. The sample lists over 2 million clones; around 90% were seen once. Material for sequencing was naive CD4+ T cells from PBMCs. As for subset: CD45RA+ positively selected. Receptor source: a man between 18 and 29 years old in good health. Some clones in this sample may be carry-over from other donors' samples.

Comments on this clone: Other DNA sequences in the sample encode the same CDR3. This chain joins TRBV5-1 and TRBJ2-1; D may be TRBD1 (6 bases). CDR3 length: 14 amino acids. V lost 4 bases to trimming and J lost 1 base, with 9 bases between them. Germline V gene data show CDR1 as SGHRS and CDR2 as YFSETQ. The CDR3 sequence: CASSTGQSYNEQFF. In DNA, the CDR3 is TGCGCCAGCAGCACCGGACAGTCCTACAATGAGCAGTTCTTC. Together with reference TRBV5-1 and TRBJ2-1, the CDR3 gives the full variable domain: KAGVTQTPRYLIKTRGQQVTLSCSPISGHRSVSWYQQTPGQGLQFLFEYFSETQRNKGNFPGRFSGRQFSNSRSEMNVSTLELGDSALYLCASSTGQSYNEQFFGPGTRLTVL.

CDR3 DNA: TGCGCCAGCAGCTTGGGGGGACACGTCTCCTACAATGAGCAGTTCTTC. This encodes CASSLGGHVSYNEQFF. The rearrangement joins TRBV5-1 to TRBJ2-1, with D perhaps TRBD1 (6 bases). Germline V lookup: CDR1 SGHRS, CDR2 YFSETQ. This CDR3 has 16 amino acids. V dropped 0 bases and J dropped 0 bases, with 10 bases sitting between them.

The rearrangement links TRBV2 to TRBJ2-7, with TRBD1 as a possible D gene (5 bases). The V end was cut by 5 bases, the J end by 9 bases, with 23 bases between. The CDR3 is 15 residues long. CDR1 is SNHLY, CDR2 FYNNEI, per germline. The CDR3 nucleotides read TGTGCCAGCAGTTCTAACCCCTTCGGTATCCAGGGGCAGTACTTC. It specifies CASSSNPFGIQGQYF.

V is TRBV7-9 and J is TRBJ2-3; TRBD1 agrees at 8 bases. J lost 5 bases, V lost 5 bases, and 15 bases had no gene match. The CDR3 length is 17 residues. Germline V gene lookup returns CDR1 SEHNR and CDR2 FQNEAQ (reference sequence). The chain's CDR3 is CASSLLRGGQGGDTQYF. The CDR3 DNA follows: TGTGCCAGCAGCCTCCTTAGGGGTGGACAGGGAGGAGATACGCAGTATTTT.

V and J are TRBV15 and TRBJ1-5; D is ambiguous. Trimming shortened V by 6 bases and J by 3 bases, and 15 bases separated the two germline ends. CDR3 length: 15 residues. The germline CDR1 and CDR2 sequences are LNHNV and YYDKDF (reference sequence). CDR3 residues: CATRFEGSYNQPQHF. The CDR3 DNA is TGTGCCACCAGATTTGAGGGCAGCTACAATCAGCCCCAGCATTTT.

This clone came up once. The chain couples TRBV28 to TRBJ1-1; a weak D match, TRBD1 (5 bases). The CDR3 is 12 residues long. Per germline, CDR1 MDHEN and CDR2 SYDVKM. CDR3 loop: CAIGAGNTEAFF. In nucleotides, the CDR3 is TGTGCTATCGGGGCTGGGAACACTGAAGCTTTCTTT.

V usage is TRBV10-1 and J usage is TRBJ2-3; 7 nucleotides line up with TRBD2. This CDR3 contains 16 residues. Germline lookup yields CDR1 WNHNN and CDR2 SYGVQD (reference sequence). V lost 6 bases to trimming and J lost 2 bases; unmatched junction nucleotides: 11. CDR3 nucleotides: TGCGCCAGCAGCGATAGACCGGGACTACACACAGATACGCAGTATTTT. The encoded protein is CASSDRPGLHTDTQYF.

This clone was seen only a few times. This chain joins TRBV5-4 and TRBJ1-2; 9 bases align to TRBD1. The junction had 6 bases not matched to a gene; V was cut back by 2 bases and J by 4 bases. The CDR3 spans 15 residues. Germline assignment: CDR1 SGHNT and CDR2 YYREEE (reference sequence). DNA of the CDR3: TGTGCCAGCAGCTTTGGCGGACAGGGGTCCTATGGCTACACCTTC. The encoded protein is CASSFGGQGSYGYTF.

The V gene is TRBV28, the J gene TRBJ2-7; TRBD1 matches 7 bases. After removal of 8 bases from V and 6 bases from J, the junction contained 10 bases not matched to a gene. Germline V gene lookup returns CDR1 MDHEN and CDR2 SYDVKM. This CDR3 is 13 amino acids long. The CDR3 DNA is TGTGCCAGCCTACGACAGGGCAACGGCGAGCAGTACTTC. Its translation is CASLRQGNGEQYF.

This clone was observed once. This chain uses TRBV6-1 with TRBJ2-3, with 8 bases identical to TRBD1. The trim removed 6 bases at V and 2 bases at J, leaving 4 bases unmatched. The CDR3 is 14 amino acids. CDR1 and CDR2 (germline): MNHNS, SASEGT. The CDR3 region has the DNA TGTGCCAGCAGACGGACAGGGCTCACAGATACGCAGTATTTT. Encoded protein: CASRRTGLTDTQYF.

This clone was counted once. The CDR3 DNA reads as TGTGCCAGCAGAACCGCGCGGGCCTCTGGGTTCGAAAAACTGTTTTTT. The encoded protein is CASRTARASGFEKLFF. The chain has TRBV2 and TRBJ1-4; no definite D call. V was shortened by 6 bases and J by 8 bases, with 22 bases between the two germline ends. The CDR3 totals 16 residues. CDR1 is SNHLY and CDR2 is FYNNEI in the germline V gene.

This chain uses TRBV5-6 with TRBJ2-5, with 11 bases matching TRBD2. After removal of 3 bases from V and 5 bases from J, the junction contained 9 bases not matched to a gene. The CDR3 extends over 16 amino acids. CDR1 and CDR2 from the germline V gene are SGHDT and YYEEEE. The CDR3 coding sequence is TGTGCCAGCAGCTCGCCGCCACTAGCGGGGGTGGAGACCCAGTACTTC. Its protein is CASSSPPLAGVETQYF. Looking up the rest from reference TRBV5-6 and TRBJ2-5 gives the full variable domain: DAGVTQSPTHLIKTRGQQVTLRCSPKSGHDTVSWYQQALGQGPQFIFQYYEEEERQRGNFPDRFSGHQFPNYSSELNVNALLLGDSALYLCASSSPPLAGVETQYFGPGTRLLVL.

The genes are TRBV5-1 and TRBJ1-1; D is unclear. This CDR3 spans 14 amino acids. V gave up 3 bases and J gave up 3 bases, with 12 bases separating them. Germline values: CDR1 SGHRS, CDR2 YFSETQ. Here the CDR3 DNA reads TGCGCCAGCAGCTCCCGGGCTACGCACACTGAAGCTTTCTTT. Translated: CASSSRATHTEAFF.

Here the CDR3 reads CASSHLADSYEQYF. In DNA form, the CDR3 reads TGCGCCAGCAGCCATCTAGCGGACTCCTACGAGCAGTACTTC. This chain links TRBV10-1 with TRBJ2-7; 7 positions match TRBD2. This CDR3 contains 14 residues. Trimming at V came to 6 bases and at J to 0 bases, leaving 5 bases not matched to a gene. CDR1 WNHNN and CDR2 SYGVQD come from the germline V gene (reference sequence).

With respect to this clone: Other DNA sequences in this sample translate to the same CDR3. This chain links TRBV5-1 with TRBJ1-1; TRBD1 might be the D (6 bases). Germline CDR1 SGHRS, CDR2 YFSETQ. The ends were cut back, 0 bases at V and 1 base at J, with 10 bases in the middle. The CDR3 extends over 15 amino acids. This chain's CDR3 is CASSLVGGSNTEAFF. CDR3 in DNA: TGCGCCAGCAGCTTGGTGGGGGGCTCGAACACTGAAGCTTTCTTT.

The chain recombines TRBV6-1 with TRBJ2-5; 7 nucleotides line up with TRBD1. Losses at the gene ends were 6 bases for V and 4 bases for J; bases not matched to a gene: 5. The germline CDR1 and CDR2 sequences are MNHNS and SASEGT. This CDR3 has 13 amino acids. In DNA, the CDR3 is TGTGCCAGCAGAAGGGGGCGGGCAGAGACCCAGTACTTC. The encoded protein is CASRRGRAETQYF.

The chain joins TRBV7-9 to TRBJ1-1, with 7 bases fitting TRBD1. There are 14 residues in the CDR3. Germline V gives CDR1 SEHNR, CDR2 FQNEAQ (reference sequence). After removal of 8 bases from V and 1 base from J, the junction contained 7 bases not matched to a gene. CDR3 coding DNA: TGTGCCAGCGGAGCCCGACAGGGGAACACTGAAGCTTTCTTT. Translation: CASGARQGNTEAFF.

This clone was picked up one time. V gene TRBV12-5 combines with J gene TRBJ2-1; the match to TRBD2 covers 10 bases. The CDR3 consists of 17 residues. The germline V gene has CDR1 LGHNT and CDR2 FRNRAP. V shed 0 bases, J shed 7 bases, and the junction held 9 bases outside the gene matches. This CDR3 is CASGLVYLAGVINEQFF. Written as DNA, the CDR3 is TGTGCTAGTGGTTTGGTATACCTAGCGGGAGTAATAAATGAGCAGTTCTTC.

The chain links TRBV7-7 to TRBJ2-2; weak D call: TRBD1 (5 bases). Germline-derived CDR1 and CDR2 are SSHAT and FNYEAQ (reference sequence). The CDR3 extends over 12 amino acids. With 5 bases removed from V and 6 bases from J, the gap between germline ends came to 7 bases. The CDR3: CASSQGAGELFF. Written as DNA, the CDR3 is TGTGCCAGCAGCCAGGGCGCCGGGGAGCTGTTTTTT.